Here is one TCR beta chain with its context. TCRdb keeps only in-frame clones here, not all; method: immunoSEQ multiplex PCR. Seen here are 200,000 to 300,000 clones, 80% to 90% observed once, and the top ten hold approximately 2.4%. The germline CDR1 and CDR2 sequences are SGHNT and YENEEA. The CDR3 totals 17 residues. V lost 5 bases to trimming and J lost 0 bases, with 14 bases between them. The sample originates from a study of blood T cell repertoires in COVID-19. The overall study: Researchers got acute and convalescent COVID-19 samples from the United States, Italy and Spain. T cells, B-cell-depleted T cells, or PBMCs supplied cDNA or gDNA.

The TCR was taken from a man aged 35-49 years who had recovered from COVID-19. The specimen was peripheral blood. The chain couples TRBV11-3 to TRBJ1-6; D not certain. CDR3 region: CASSPASGGSYNSPLHF. The CDR3 coding sequence is TGTGCCAGCAGCCCAGCGTCGGGTGGCTCCTATAATTCACCCCTCCACTTT. The entire variable domain, with the rest obtained from reference TRBV11-3 and TRBJ1-6, is as follows: EAGVVQSPRYKIIEKKQPVAFWCNPISGHNTLYWYLQNLGQGPELLIRYENEEAVDDSQLPKDRFSAERLKGVDSTLKIQPAELGDSAVYLCASSPASGGSYNSPLHFGNGTRLTVT.